This TCR beta chain was found in a study of blood T cell repertoires in COVID-19. Background on the study: Donors in the United States, Italy and Spain gave samples during acute or convalescent COVID-19.

This CDR3 region has 15 residues. The germline V gene encodes CDR1 KGHSH and CDR2 LQKENI. The ends lost 2 bases at V and 3 bases at J; junction bases unmatched: 3. Using immunoSEQ multiplex PCR, the repertoire was profiled, and TCRdb retains in-frame clones only, with some absent. The table shows about 150,000 clones, with around 78% occurring only once. This sequence joins TRBV18 and TRBJ1-5, with TRBD1 matching 8 bases. The TCR sequence derives from a man older than 75 with acute or convalescent COVID-19. The sample consisted of peripheral blood. In DNA, the CDR3 is TGTGCCAGCTCACCAGGCAGGGGGCCCAATCAGCCCCAGCATTTT. It translates to CASSPGRGPNQPQHF.